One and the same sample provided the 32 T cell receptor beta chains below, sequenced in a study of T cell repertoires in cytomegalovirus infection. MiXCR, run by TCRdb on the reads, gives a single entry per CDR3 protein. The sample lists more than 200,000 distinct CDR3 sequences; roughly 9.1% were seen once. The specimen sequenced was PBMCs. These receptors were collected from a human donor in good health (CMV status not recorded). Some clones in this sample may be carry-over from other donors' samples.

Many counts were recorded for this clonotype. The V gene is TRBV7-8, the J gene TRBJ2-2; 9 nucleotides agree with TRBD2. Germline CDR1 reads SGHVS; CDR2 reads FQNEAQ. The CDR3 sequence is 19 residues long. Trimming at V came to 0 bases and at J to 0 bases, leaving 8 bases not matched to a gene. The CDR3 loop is CASSLALGAGGSNTGELFF. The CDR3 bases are TGTGCCAGCAGCTTAGCGCTCGGAGCGGGGGGATCGAACACCGGGGAGCTGTTTTTT.

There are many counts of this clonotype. The CDR3 reads CASSSLDGYNEQFF. The CDR3 DNA sequence: TGTGCCAGCAGCTCCTTAGACGGCTACAATGAGCAGTTCTTC. The chain has TRBV7-8 and TRBJ2-1; D not resolved. Trimming stripped 4 bases from V and 3 bases from J, with 10 bases between. CDR3 length: 14 amino acids. CDR1 and CDR2 from the germline V gene are SGHVS and FQNEAQ.

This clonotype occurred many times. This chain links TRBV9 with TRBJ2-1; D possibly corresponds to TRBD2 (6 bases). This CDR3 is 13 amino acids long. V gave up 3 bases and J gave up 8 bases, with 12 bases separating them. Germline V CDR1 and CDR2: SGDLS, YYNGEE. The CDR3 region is CASSATSRDEQFF. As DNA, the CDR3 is TGTGCCAGCAGCGCGACTAGTCGTGATGAGCAGTTCTTC.

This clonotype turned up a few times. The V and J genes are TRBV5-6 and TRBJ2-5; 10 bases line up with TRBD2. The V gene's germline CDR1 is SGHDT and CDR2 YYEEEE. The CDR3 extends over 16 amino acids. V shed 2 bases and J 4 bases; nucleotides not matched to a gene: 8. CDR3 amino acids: CASSFGTSEGGETQYF. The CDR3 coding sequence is TGTGCCAGCAGCTTCGGGACTAGCGAGGGGGGAGAGACCCAGTACTTC.

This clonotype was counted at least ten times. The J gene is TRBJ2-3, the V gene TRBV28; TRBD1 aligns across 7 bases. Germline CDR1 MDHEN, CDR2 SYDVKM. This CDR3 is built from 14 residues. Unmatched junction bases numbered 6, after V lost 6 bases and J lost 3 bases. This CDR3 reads CASSGRQGTDTQYF. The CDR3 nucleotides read TGTGCCAGCAGCGGAAGACAGGGAACAGATACGCAGTATTTT.

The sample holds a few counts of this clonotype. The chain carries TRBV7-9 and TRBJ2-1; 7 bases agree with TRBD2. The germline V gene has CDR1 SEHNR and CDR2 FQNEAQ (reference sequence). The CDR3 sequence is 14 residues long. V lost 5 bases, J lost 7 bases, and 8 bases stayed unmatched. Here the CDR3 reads CASSPTSGGNEQFF. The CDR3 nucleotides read TGTGCCAGCAGCCCCACTTCGGGGGGAAATGAGCAGTTCTTC.

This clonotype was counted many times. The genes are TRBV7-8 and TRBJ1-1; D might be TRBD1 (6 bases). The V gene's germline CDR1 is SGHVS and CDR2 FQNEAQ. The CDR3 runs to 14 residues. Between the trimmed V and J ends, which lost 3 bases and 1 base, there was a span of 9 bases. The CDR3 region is CASSFGQSNTEAFF. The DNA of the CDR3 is TGTGCCAGCAGCTTCGGACAGTCGAACACTGAAGCTTTCTTT.

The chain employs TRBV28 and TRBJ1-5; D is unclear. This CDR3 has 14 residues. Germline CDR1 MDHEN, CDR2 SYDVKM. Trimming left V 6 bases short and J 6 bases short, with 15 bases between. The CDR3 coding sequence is TGTGCCAGCAGCTTGACCCTAACTAGTCAGCCCCAGCATTTT. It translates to CASSLTLTSQPQHF.

CDR3 nucleotide sequence: TGTGCCAGTAGGGCCCCGGGGTATAGCAATCAGCCCCAGCATTTT. Translating gives CASRAPGYSNQPQHF. The chain has TRBV19 and TRBJ1-5, with D unclear. The CDR3 extends over 15 amino acids. Germline V gene sequence: CDR1 LNHDA, CDR2 SQIVND (reference sequence). The V gene lost 6 bases and the J gene lost 0 bases, with 12 bases spanning the gap.

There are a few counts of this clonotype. CDR3 in DNA: TGCAGTGCCAAATCCTCGGCAGCTAATGAAAAACTGTTTTTT. Amino acid sequence: CSAKSSAANEKLFF. The V gene is TRBV20-1, the J gene TRBJ1-4, with unresolved D. The CDR3 totals 14 residues. V was trimmed by 6 bases and J by 3 bases, leaving 14 bases between them. Germline V gene sequence: CDR1 DFQATT, CDR2 SNEGSKA (reference sequence).

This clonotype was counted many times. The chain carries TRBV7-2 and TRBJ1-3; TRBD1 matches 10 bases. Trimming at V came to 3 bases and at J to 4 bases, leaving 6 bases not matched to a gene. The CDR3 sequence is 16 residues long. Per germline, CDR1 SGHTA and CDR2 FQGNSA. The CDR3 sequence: CASSLDGTGAGNTIYF. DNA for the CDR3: TGTGCCAGCAGCTTGGACGGGACAGGGGCCGGAAACACCATATATTTT.

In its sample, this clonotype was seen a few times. CDR3 DNA sequence: TGTGCCAGCACCCCACTAGCGGGAACCTACGAGCAGTACTTC. Amino acid sequence: CASTPLAGTYEQYF. The chain carries TRBV6-6 and TRBJ2-7; 10 nucleotides agree with TRBD2. The germline CDR1 and CDR2 sequences are MNHNY and SVGAGI (reference sequence). CDR3 length: 14 amino acids. The V gene end was trimmed by 7 bases and the J gene end by 2 bases; junction bases not matched to a gene: 5.

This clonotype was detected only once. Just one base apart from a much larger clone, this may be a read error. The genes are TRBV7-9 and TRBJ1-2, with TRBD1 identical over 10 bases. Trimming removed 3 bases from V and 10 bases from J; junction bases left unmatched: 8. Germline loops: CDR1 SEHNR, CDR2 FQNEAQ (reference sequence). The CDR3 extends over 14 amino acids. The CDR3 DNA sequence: TGTGCCAGCAGCTTGGCTGGGACAGGGGAATTCTACACCTTC. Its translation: CASSLAGTGEFYTF.

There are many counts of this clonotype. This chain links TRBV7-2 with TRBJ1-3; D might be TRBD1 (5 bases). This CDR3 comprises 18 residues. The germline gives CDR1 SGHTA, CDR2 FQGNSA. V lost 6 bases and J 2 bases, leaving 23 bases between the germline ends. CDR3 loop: CASSSNPGRGRTGNTIYF. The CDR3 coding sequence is TGTGCCAGCAGTTCAAATCCCGGGAGGGGTAGGACTGGAAACACCATATATTTT.

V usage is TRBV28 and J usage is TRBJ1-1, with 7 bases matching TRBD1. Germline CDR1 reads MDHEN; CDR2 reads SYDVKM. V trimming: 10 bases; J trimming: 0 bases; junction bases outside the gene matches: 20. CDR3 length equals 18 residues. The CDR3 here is CATPRTGPRRQMNTEAFF. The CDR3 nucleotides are TGTGCCACTCCAAGGACAGGCCCGAGAAGACAAATGAACACTGAAGCTTTCTTT.

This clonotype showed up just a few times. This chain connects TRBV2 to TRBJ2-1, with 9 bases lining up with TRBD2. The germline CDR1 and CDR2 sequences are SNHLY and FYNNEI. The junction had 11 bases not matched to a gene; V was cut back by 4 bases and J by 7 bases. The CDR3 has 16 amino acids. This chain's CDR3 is CASSVEAGGPGNEQFF. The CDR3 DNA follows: TGTGCCAGCAGTGTGGAGGCGGGAGGGCCGGGAAATGAGCAGTTCTTC. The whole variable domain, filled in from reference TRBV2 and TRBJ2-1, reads EPEVTQTPSHQVTQMGQEVILRCVPISNHLYFYWYRQILGQKVEFLVSFYNNEISEKSEIFDDQFSVERPDGSNFTLKIRSTKLEDSAMYFCASSVEAGGPGNEQFFGPGTRLTVL.

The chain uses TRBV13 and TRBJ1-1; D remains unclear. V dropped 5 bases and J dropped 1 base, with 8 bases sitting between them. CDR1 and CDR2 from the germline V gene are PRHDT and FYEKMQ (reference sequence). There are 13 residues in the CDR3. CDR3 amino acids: CASSPSWNTEAFF. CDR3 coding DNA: TGTGCCAGCAGCCCTAGCTGGAACACTGAAGCTTTCTTT.

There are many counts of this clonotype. In DNA, the CDR3 is TGTGCCAGCAGTTTAAGGCGCGAGCAGTACTTC. The encoded protein is CASSLRREQYF. The rearrangement uses TRBV12-3 or TRBV12-4 and TRBJ2-7; no definite D call. Trimming stripped 2 bases from V and 6 bases from J, with 5 bases between. CDR3 length: 11 residues.

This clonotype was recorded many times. The CDR3, as DNA: TGTGCCAGCAGCCGTAATAGGGACACCGGGGAGCTGTTTTTT. This codes for CASSRNRDTGELFF. The chain is built from TRBV7-8 and TRBJ2-2, with D unclear. The CDR3 is made up of 14 amino acids. The ends were cut back, 5 bases at V and 3 bases at J, with 10 bases in the middle. From germline, CDR1 is SGHVS and CDR2 FQNEAQ.

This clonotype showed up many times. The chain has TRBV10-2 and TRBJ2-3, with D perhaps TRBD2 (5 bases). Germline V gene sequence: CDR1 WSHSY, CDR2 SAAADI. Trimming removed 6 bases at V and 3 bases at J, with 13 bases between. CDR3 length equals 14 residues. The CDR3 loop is CASRDPGGTDTQYF. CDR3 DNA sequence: TGCGCCAGCAGGGACCCTGGCGGGACAGATACGCAGTATTTT.

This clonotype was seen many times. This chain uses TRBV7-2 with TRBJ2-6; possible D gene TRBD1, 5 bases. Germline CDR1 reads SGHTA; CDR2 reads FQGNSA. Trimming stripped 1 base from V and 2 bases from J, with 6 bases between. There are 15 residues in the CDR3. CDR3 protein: CASSLVGPGANVLTF. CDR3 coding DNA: TGTGCCAGCAGCTTAGTGGGGCCTGGGGCCAACGTCCTGACTTTC.

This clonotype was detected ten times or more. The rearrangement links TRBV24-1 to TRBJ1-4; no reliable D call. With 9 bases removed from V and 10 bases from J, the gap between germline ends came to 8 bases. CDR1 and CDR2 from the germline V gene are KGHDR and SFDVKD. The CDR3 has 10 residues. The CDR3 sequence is CATFGRKLFF. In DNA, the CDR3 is TGTGCCACCTTCGGGAGAAAACTGTTTTTT.

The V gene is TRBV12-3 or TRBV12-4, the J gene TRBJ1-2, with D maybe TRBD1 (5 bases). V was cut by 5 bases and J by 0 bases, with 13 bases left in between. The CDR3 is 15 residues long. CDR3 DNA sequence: TGTGCCAGCAGTATCCGCCGGGACCCTAACTATGGCTACACCTTC. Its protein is CASSIRRDPNYGYTF.

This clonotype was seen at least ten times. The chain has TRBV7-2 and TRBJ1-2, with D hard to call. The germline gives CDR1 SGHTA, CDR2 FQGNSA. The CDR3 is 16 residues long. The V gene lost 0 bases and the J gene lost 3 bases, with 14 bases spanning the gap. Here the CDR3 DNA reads TGTGCCAGCAGCTTAGCCCTGTTCGCAGGCTACTATGGCTACACCTTC. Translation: CASSLALFAGYYGYTF.

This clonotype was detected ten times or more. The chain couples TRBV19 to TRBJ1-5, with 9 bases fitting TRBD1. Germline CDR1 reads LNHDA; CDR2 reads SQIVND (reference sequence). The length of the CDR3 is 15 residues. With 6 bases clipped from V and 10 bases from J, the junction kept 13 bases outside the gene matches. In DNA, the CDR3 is TGTGCCAGTAGCCCATCGGGACAGGGAGCTCCTCCCCAGCATTTT. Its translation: CASSPSGQGAPPQHF.

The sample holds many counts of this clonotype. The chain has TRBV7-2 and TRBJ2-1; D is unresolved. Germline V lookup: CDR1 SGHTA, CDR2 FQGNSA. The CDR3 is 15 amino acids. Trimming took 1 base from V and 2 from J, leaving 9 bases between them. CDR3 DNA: TGTGCCAGCAGCTTAGAAGCGCTTGCCTACAATGAGCAGTTCTTC. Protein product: CASSLEALAYNEQFF.

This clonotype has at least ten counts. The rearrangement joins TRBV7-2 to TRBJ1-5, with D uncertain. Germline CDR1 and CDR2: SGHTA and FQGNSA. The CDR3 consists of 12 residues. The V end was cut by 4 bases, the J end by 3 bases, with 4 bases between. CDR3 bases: TGTGCCAGCAGCTCCTTCAATCAGCCCCAGCATTTT. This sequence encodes CASSSFNQPQHF.

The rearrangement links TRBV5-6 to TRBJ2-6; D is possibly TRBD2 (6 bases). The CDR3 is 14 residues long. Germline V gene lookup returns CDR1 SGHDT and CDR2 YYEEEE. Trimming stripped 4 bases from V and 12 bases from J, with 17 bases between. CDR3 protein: CASSQAGGPLVLTF. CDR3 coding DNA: TGTGCCAGCAGCCAGGCCGGGGGACCTCTCGTCCTGACTTTC.

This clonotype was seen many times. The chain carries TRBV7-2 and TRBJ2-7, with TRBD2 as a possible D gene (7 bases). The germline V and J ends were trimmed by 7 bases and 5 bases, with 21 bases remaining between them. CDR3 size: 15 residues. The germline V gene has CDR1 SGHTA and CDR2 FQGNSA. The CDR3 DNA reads TGTGCCAGCACAAACGCGGGGGCCCTATCGGACGAGCAGTACTTC. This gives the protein CASTNAGALSDEQYF.

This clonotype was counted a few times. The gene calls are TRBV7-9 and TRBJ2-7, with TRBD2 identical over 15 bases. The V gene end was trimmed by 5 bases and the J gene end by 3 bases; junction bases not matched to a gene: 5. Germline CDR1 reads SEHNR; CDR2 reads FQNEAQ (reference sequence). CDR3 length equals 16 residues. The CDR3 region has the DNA TGTGCCAGCAGCCCCGGGACTAGCGGGAGGTACTACGAGCAGTACTTC. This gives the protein CASSPGTSGRYYEQYF.

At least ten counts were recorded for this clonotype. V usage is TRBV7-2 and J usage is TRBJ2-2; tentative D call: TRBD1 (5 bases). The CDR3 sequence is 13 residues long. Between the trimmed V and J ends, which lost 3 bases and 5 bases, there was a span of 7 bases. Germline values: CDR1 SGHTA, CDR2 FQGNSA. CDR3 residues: CASSFRATGELFF. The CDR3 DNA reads TGTGCCAGCAGCTTCAGGGCAACCGGGGAGCTGTTTTTT.

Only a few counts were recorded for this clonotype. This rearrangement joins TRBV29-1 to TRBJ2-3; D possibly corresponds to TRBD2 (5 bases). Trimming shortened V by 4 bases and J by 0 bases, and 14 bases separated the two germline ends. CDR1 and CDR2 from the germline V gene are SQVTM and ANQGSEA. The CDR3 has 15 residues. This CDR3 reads CSVVGLMASTDTQYF. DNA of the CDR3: TGCAGCGTTGTTGGACTCATGGCTAGCACAGATACGCAGTATTTT.